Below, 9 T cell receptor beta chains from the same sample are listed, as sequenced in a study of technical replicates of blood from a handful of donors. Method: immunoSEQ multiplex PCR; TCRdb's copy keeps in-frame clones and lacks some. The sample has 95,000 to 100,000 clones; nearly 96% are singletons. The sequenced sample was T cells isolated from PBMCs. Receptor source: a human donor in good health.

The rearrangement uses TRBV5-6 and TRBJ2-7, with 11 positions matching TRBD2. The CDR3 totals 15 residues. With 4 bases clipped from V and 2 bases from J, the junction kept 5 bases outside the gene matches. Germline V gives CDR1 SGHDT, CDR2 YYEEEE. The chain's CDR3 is CASSTYSGRAYEQYF. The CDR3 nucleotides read TGTGCCAGCAGCACTTATAGCGGGAGGGCCTACGAGCAGTACTTC.

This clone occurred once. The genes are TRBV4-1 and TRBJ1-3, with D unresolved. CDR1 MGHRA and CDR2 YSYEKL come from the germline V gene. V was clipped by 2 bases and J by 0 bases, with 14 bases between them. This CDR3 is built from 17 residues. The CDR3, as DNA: TGCGCCAGCAGCCAAAAGATTGGAGGCTTCTCTGGAAACACCATATATTTT. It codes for CASSQKIGGFSGNTIYF.

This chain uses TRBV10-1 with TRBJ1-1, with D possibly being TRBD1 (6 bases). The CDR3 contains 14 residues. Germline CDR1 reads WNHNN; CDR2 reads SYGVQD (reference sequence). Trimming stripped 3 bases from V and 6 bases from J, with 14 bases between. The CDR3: CASSDQGFGAEAFF. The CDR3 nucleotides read TGCGCCAGCAGTGATCAGGGGTTTGGCGCTGAAGCTTTCTTT.

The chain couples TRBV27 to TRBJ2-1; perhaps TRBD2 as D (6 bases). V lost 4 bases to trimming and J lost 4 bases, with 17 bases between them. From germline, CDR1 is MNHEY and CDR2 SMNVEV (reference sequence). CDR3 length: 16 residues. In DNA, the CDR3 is TGTGCCAGCAGTTCATCGGCGGGGATAATATACAATGAGCAGTTCTTC. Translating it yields CASSSSAGIIYNEQFF.

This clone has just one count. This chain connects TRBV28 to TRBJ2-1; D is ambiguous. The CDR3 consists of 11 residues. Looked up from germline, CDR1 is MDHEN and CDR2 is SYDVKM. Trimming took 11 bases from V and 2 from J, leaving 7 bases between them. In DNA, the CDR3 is TGTGCCTCAGTTGCCTACAATGAGCAGTTCTTC. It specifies CASVAYNEQFF.

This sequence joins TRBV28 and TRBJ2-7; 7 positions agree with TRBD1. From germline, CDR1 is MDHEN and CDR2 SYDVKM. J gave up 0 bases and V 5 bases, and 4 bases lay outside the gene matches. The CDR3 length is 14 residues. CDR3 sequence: CASSPGQASYEQYF. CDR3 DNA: TGTGCCAGCAGTCCTGGACAGGCCTCCTACGAGCAGTACTTC.

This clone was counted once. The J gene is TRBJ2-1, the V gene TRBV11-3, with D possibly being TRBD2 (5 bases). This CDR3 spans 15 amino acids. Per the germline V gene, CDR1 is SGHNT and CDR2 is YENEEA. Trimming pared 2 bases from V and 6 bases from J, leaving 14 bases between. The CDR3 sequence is CASSLLGGSTNEQFF. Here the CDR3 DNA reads TGTGCCAGCAGCTTATTGGGCGGGTCTACCAATGAGCAGTTCTTC.

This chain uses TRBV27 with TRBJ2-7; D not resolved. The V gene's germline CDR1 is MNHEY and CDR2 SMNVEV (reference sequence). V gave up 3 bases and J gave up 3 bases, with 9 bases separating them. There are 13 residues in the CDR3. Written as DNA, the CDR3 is TGTGCCAGCAGTTTCGGTCCGAACTACGAGCAGTACTTC. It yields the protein CASSFGPNYEQYF.

The CDR3 loop is CASRGTGGTGEQYF. The CDR3 coding sequence is TGCGCCAGCCGAGGGACAGGGGGGACGGGGGAGCAGTACTTC. The chain uses TRBV5-1 and TRBJ2-7, with 11 nucleotides matching TRBD1. The CDR3 contains 14 residues. From germline, CDR1 is SGHRS and CDR2 YFSETQ. With 7 bases clipped from V and 7 bases from J, the junction kept 10 bases outside the gene matches.